Sequencing of this T cell receptor (beta chain) was carried out in a study of human T cells and chemical hapten exposure. Turning to the study itself: The variation in per-sample TCR yields arose mainly from small differences in pooled library volumes. Study-level points and caveats: Patch test score rose with PT1 expanded TCRs, significant at 8, 16, 32, not 4. TCRs exceeding 1 in 1000 frequency stayed unchanged with DPC sensitization.

As for time point: pre-sensitization, week 0. The treatment is: therapeutic diphenylcyclopropenone sensitization with weekly scalp DPC. This clonotype is judged medium-sized. The antigen is unknown. Germline-derived CDR1 and CDR2 are DFQATT and SNEGSKA (reference sequence). Losses at the gene ends were 2 bases for V and 3 bases for J; bases not matched to a gene: 6. This CDR3 is built from 14 residues. One entry per CDR3 protein results from TCRdb running MiXCR on the RACE reads. The table has tens of thousands of distinct CDR3 sequences, 5.5% to 7.5% seen once. This material consisted of whole blood, taken in connection with sensitization to the hapten diphenylcyclopropenone (DPC). This receptor was obtained from a woman in her thirties with alopecia areata. Some clones in this sample may be carry-over from other donors' samples. This sequence joins TRBV20-1 and TRBJ2-7; 8 nucleotides agree with TRBD1. The CDR3 sequence: CSARPLDRVYEQYF. The CDR3 DNA follows: TGCAGTGCTAGACCCCTGGACAGGGTCTACGAGCAGTACTTC.